This TCR beta chain was sequenced in a study of CD8+CD57+ T cells in acquired aplastic anemia. Study in general: The DNA of sorted CD4+ and CD8+ cells averaged roughly 3 ug.

The germline CDR1 and CDR2 sequences are DFQATT and SNEGSKA (reference sequence). The CDR3 consists of 13 residues. The V end lost 2 bases, the J end lost 0 bases, and 7 bases lay between the germline ends. All patients picked for sequencing had shown, by flow cytometry, an expansion of CD8+CD57+ cells. Blood came from patients not yet given any therapy. The study's findings and limits: In common between the patients and the controls were approximately 30 CD8+ CDR3 sequences. Controls and patients did not differ significantly in CD8+ Simpson's diversity.

With regard to this clonotype: Its matching antigen is unknown.

Genomic DNA templated the TCR beta VDJ and CDR3 profiling. One entry per CDR3 protein, called by TCRdb with MiXCR from the reads. This sample has more than 70,000 distinct CDR3 sequences, with about 70% found just once. The source material was sorted CD4+, CD8+, or CD8+CD57+ T cells (not recorded which) from PBMCs. V gene TRBV20-1 combines with J gene TRBJ1-2; D gene uncertain. This sequence was found in a human donor with aplastic anemia. DNA for the CDR3: TGCAGTGCTAGACGGCACACTAACTATGGCTACACCTTC. Translating it yields CSARRHTNYGYTF.